The rows below give T cell receptor beta chains drawn from one sample of a study of blood T cell repertoires in COVID-19. Clones were read by immunoSEQ multiplex PCR, and TCRdb kept only the in-frame ones, dropping some. The sample has about 74,000 clones; roughly 84% are singletons. Input material: peripheral blood. Every receptor here comes from a woman aged 80 or over with active or convalescent COVID-19. Both conserved end residues are part of each CDR3. The order of the fields is J gene, D gene, V gene, clone size, CDR3 protein, CDR3 DNA. A D gene is named only where the DNA matches it firmly. Part of the rows lack a size; the others show once, few, many or a class for expanded clones.

TRBJ2-2,.,TRBV4-3,.,CASSRGPVGVGELFF,TGCGCCAGCAGCCGCGGGCCGGTCGGAGTCGGGGAGCTGTTTTTT
TRBJ1-2,.,TRBV23-1,.,CASSSKEGQLGGYTF,TGCGCCAGCAGTTCCAAGGAAGGACAACTCGGGGGCTACACCTTC
TRBJ2-3,.,TRBV7-2,.,CASSLDLAADTQYF,TGTGCCAGCAGCTTAGACCTAGCCGCAGATACGCAGTATTTT
TRBJ2-2,TRBD2,TRBV10-1,.,CASSGKRGRRELFF,TGCGCCAGCAGTGGTAAGCGGGGCAGGAGGGAGCTGTTTTTT
TRBJ1-2,.,TRBV9,.,CASSAPGGSLWSYTF,TGTGCCAGCAGCGCCCCTGGGGGGAGCTTATGGAGCTACACCTTC
TRBJ2-7,TRBD2,TRBV7-8,.,CASSLPGGREQYF,TGTGCCAGCAGCTTACCGGGGGGGCGTGAGCAGTACTTC
TRBJ2-5,TRBD1,TRBV2,.,CASRLGQGKTQYF,TGTGCCAGCAGACTCGGACAGGGGAAGACCCAGTACTTC
TRBJ1-2,TRBD1,TRBV5-6,.,CASSLLPRGPAGYTF,TGTGCCAGCAGCTTGTTGCCCAGGGGGCCGGCTGGCTACACCTTC
TRBJ1-2,.,TRBV7-8,.,CASSAFSLRDGYTF,TGTGCCAGCAGCGCCTTTAGTTTGAGGGATGGCTACACCTTC
TRBJ2-5,.,TRBV6-6,.,CASRSNRNQYF,TGTGCCAGCAGAAGCAATAGAAACCAGTACTTC
TRBJ1-2,TRBD1,TRBV28,.,CASSIKQGGTNYGYTF,TGTGCCAGCAGTATCAAACAGGGGGGCACTAACTATGGCTACACCTTC
TRBJ2-2,TRBD2,TRBV28,.,CASRAGLAAPTNTGELFF,TGTGCCAGCAGGGCGGGACTAGCGGCCCCAACGAACACCGGGGAGCTGTTTTTT
TRBJ1-2,TRBD1,TRBV19,.,CASRPTGGHYGYTF,TGTGCCAGTAGACCGACAGGGGGACACTATGGCTACACCTTC
TRBJ1-2,TRBD1,TRBV5-1,.,CASSRGQGVSYGYTF,TGCGCCAGCAGCCGAGGACAGGGTGTTAGTTATGGCTACACCTTC
TRBJ1-2,.,TRBV6-1,.,CASSERNYGYTF,TGTGCCAGCAGTGAACGGAACTATGGCTACACCTTC
TRBJ2-2,.,TRBV5-1,.,CASSLGAANTYTGELFF,TGCGCCAGCAGCTTAGGGGCAGCCAACACCTACACCGGGGAGCTGTTTTTT
TRBJ2-5,TRBD1,TRBV7-8,.,CASSPLRTGGGETQYF,TGTGCCAGCAGCCCCTTACGTACAGGGGGCGGGGAGACCCAGTACTTC
TRBJ1-5,.,TRBV6-1,once,CASSEGEPQPQHF,TGTGCCAGCAGTGAAGGAGAGCCCCAGCCCCAGCATTTT
TRBJ1-1,.,TRBV5-1,.,CASKAGGIGPALSEAFF,TGCGCCAGCAAGGCGGGGGGAATTGGACCCGCGCTTTCTGAAGCTTTCTTT
TRBJ1-1,.,TRBV3-1/TRBV3-2,once,CASSKQGMNTEAFF,TGTGCCAGCAGTAAACAGGGAATGAACACTGAAGCTTTCTTT
TRBJ2-2,.,TRBV5-6,.,CASSEDLLIPANTGELFF,TGTGCCAGCAGCGAGGACTTGCTTATACCAGCGAACACCGGGGAGCTGTTTTTT
TRBJ1-1,TRBD1,TRBV5-4,.,CASSLGQGSADTEAFF,TGTGCCAGCAGCTTGGGACAGGGTTCAGCGGACACTGAAGCTTTCTTT
TRBJ1-2,.,TRBV6-2/TRBV6-3,.,CASSFGQNYGYTF,TGTGCCAGCAGTTTCGGACAGAATTATGGCTACACCTTC
TRBJ2-7,TRBD2,TRBV5-4,.,CASSSPSGGDPYEQYF,TGTGCCAGCAGCTCGCCGAGCGGGGGGGATCCCTACGAGCAGTACTTC
TRBJ1-1,.,TRBV18,.,CASSLINTEAFF,TGTGCCAGCTCACTTATCAACACTGAAGCTTTCTTT
TRBJ2-1,TRBD1,TRBV7-9,.,CASSTRQGADEQFF,TGTGCCAGCAGCACCCGACAGGGGGCAGATGAGCAGTTCTTC
TRBJ1-2,.,TRBV27,.,CASSKGYGYTF,TGTGCCAGCAGTAAGGGGTATGGCTACACCTTC
TRBJ1-2,.,TRBV19,.,CASSLSQGKRLYGYTF,TGTGCCAGTAGCCTCTCCCAGGGTAAAAGACTCTATGGCTACACCTTC
TRBJ2-3,TRBD1,TRBV5-1,.,CASSLGTGHDTDTQYF,TGCGCCAGCAGCTTAGGGACAGGCCATGACACAGATACGCAGTATTTT
TRBJ2-7,TRBD1,TRBV10-3,.,CATVTGTGNFGEQYF,TGTGCCACCGTGACGGGGACAGGGAATTTCGGCGAGCAGTACTTC
TRBJ1-2,.,TRBV7-2,.,CASSLVAEARYGYTF,TGTGCCAGCAGCTTAGTCGCAGAGGCACGCTATGGCTACACCTTC